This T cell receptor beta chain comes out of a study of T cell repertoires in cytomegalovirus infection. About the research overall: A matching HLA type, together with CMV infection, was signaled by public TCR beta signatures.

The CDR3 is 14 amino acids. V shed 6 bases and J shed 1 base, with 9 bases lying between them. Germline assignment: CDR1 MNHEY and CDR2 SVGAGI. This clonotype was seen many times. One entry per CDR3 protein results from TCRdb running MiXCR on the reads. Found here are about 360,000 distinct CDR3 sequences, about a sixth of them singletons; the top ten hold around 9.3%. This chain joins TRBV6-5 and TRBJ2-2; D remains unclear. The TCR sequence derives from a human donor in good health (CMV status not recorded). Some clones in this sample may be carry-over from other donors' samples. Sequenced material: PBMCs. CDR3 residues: CASRSSWNTGELFF. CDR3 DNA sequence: TGTGCCAGCAGGAGCAGCTGGAACACCGGGGAGCTGTTTTTT.